This T cell receptor delta chain was sequenced for a study of gamma-delta chains in newborns, infants, children. Study background: Polyclonal expansion of innate γδ T cells after birth follows microbial exposure.

TCRdb re-analyzed the reads via CATT. The sample has 7,000 or so delta-chain clones; approximately 11% are singletons. The CDR3 is made up of 14 amino acids. J was trimmed by 3 bases and V by 3 bases; bases with no gene match: 3. Germline CDR1 is GEAIGNYY and CDR2 is EKD. The chain carries TRDV2 and TRDJ2, with 7 bases fitting TRDD3. This clonotype was obtained from a child who was a newborn, infant or young child, either healthy, febrile or measles-vaccinated (not recorded which). The sequencing input was blood. This CDR3 is CACDVLGMTAQLFF. DNA for the CDR3: TGTGCCTGTGACGTACTGGGGATGACAGCACAACTCTTCTTT.